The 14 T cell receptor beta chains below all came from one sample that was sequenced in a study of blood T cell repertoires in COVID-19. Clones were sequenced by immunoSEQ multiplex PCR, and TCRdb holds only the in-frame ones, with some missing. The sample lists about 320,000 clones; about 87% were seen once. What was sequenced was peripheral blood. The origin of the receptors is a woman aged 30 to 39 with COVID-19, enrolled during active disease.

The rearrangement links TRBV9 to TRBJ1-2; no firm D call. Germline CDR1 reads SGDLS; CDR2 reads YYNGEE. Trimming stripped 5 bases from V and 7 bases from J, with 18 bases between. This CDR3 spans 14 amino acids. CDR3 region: CASSERSAASGYTF. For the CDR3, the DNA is TGTGCCAGCAGTGAGCGTTCGGCAGCAAGTGGCTACACCTTC.

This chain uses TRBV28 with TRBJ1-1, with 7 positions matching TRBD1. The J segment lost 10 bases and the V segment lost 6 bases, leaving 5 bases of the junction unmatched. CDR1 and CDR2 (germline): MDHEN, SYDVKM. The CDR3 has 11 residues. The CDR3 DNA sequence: TGTGCCAGCAGCCTGACAGGGTTAGCTTTCTTT. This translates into CASSLTGLAFF.

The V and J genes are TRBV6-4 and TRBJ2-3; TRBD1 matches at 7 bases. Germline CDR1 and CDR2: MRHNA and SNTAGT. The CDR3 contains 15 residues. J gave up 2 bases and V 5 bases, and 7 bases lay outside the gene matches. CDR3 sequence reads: CASSSGTADTDTQYF. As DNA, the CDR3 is TGTGCCAGCAGTTCCGGGACAGCTGACACAGATACGCAGTATTTT.

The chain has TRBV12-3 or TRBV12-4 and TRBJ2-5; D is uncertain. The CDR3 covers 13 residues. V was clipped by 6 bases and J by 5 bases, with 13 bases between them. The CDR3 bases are TGTGCCAGCAGCTATAGGAGTGGGGAGACCCAGTACTTC. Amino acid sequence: CASSYRSGETQYF.

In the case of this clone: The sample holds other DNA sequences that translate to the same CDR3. CDR3 nucleotide sequence: TGCGCCAGCAGCTTGGCTCCACGGGGGTACCAAGAGACCCAGTACTTC. It specifies CASSLAPRGYQETQYF. The rearrangement links TRBV5-1 to TRBJ2-5, with a tentative D call TRBD2 (6 bases). The germline V and J ends were trimmed by 0 bases and 0 bases, with 12 bases remaining between them. CDR1 and CDR2 from the germline V gene are SGHRS and YFSETQ. This CDR3 contains 16 residues.

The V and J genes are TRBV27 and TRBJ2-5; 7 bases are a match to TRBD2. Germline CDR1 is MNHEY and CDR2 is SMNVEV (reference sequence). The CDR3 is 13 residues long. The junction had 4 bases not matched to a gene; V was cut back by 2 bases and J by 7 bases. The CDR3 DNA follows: TGTGCCAGCAGTTTAGAGCGGGGAGGGACCCAGTACTTC. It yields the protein CASSLERGGTQYF.

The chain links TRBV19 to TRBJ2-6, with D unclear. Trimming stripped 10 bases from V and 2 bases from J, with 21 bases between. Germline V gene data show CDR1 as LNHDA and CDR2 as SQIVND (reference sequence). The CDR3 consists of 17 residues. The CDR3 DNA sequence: TGTGCCACCCGGAGCGAGGCGAATCATGCTGGGGCCAACGTCCTGACTTTC. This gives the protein CATRSEANHAGANVLTF.

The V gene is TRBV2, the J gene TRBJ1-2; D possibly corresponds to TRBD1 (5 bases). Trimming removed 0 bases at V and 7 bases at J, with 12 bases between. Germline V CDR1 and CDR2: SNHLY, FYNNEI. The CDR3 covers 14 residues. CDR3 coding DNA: TGTGCCAGCAGTGAAGCGGGGGGTCGCGGTGGCTACACCTTC. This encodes CASSEAGGRGGYTF.

In DNA form, the CDR3 reads TGTGCCAGCAGCCGCGGGGACACCATATATTTT. Translating it yields CASSRGDTIYF. The chain has TRBV13 and TRBJ1-3, with D unclear. Trimming took 5 bases from V and 8 from J, leaving 7 bases between them. The germline CDR1 and CDR2 sequences are PRHDT and FYEKMQ (reference sequence). The CDR3 extends over 11 amino acids. Combining the CDR3 with reference TRBV13 and TRBJ1-3 gives the whole variable domain AAGVIQSPRHLIKEKRETATLKCYPIPRHDTVYWYQQGPGQDPQFLISFYEKMQSDKGSIPDRFSAQQFSDYHSELNMSSLELGDSALYFCASSRGDTIYFGEGSWLTVV.

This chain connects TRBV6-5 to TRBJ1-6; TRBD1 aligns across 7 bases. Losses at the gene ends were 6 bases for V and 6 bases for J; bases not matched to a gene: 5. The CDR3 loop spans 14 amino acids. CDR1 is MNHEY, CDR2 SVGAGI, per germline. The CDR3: CASRRQGLNSPLHF. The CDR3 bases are TGTGCCAGCAGGAGACAGGGACTTAATTCACCCCTCCACTTT.

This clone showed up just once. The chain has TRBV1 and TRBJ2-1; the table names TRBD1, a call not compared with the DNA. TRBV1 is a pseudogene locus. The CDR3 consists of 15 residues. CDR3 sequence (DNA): TGCACCAGCAGCCGTCAGGGGGCAACCTACAATGAGCAGTTCTTC. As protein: CTSSRQGATYNEQFF.

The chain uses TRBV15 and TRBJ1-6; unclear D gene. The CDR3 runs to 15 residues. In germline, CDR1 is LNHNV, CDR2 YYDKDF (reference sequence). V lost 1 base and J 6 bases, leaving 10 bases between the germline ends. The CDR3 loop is CATSRADRGNSPLHF. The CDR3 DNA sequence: TGTGCCACCAGCAGAGCCGACCGGGGTAATTCACCCCTCCACTTT.

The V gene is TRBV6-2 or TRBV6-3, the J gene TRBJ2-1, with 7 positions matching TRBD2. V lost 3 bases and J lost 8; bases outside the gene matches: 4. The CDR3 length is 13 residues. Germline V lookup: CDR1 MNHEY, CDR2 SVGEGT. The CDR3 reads CASSYLGRDEQFF. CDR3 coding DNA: TGTGCCAGCAGTTATTTGGGGAGGGATGAGCAGTTCTTC.

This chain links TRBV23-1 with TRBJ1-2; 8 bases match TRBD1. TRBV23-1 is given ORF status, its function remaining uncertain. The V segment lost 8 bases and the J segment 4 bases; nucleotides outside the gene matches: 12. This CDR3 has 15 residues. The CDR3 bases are TGCGCCAGCGGAACGATGACAGGGGAATCCTATGGCTACACCTTC. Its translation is CASGTMTGESYGYTF.